Each of the 10 T cell receptor beta chains below was sequenced from the same sample in a study of CD8 T cells in Susac syndrome. Reverse transcription of about 0.45 to 1 ug RNA was performed with random hexamers. TCRdb passed the immunoSEQ multiplex PCR reads through MiXCR, listing each CDR3 protein once. The sample yields some 130,000 distinct CDR3 sequences, around 95% seen once. Sequencing was performed on CD8+ T cells from PBMCs. These TCRs come from a human donor with Susac syndrome.

V usage is TRBV19 and J usage is TRBJ2-1; weak D call: TRBD1 (6 bases). Trimming removed 7 bases at V and 0 bases at J, with 16 bases between. The CDR3 is 16 amino acids. Per the germline V gene, CDR1 is LNHDA and CDR2 is SQIVND (reference sequence). For the CDR3, the DNA is TGTGCCAGTACCGAGTATAGGGGGAGCTCCTACAATGAGCAGTTCTTC. This sequence encodes CASTEYRGSSYNEQFF.

The chain uses TRBV13 and TRBJ2-2; 9 bases fit TRBD2. Germline assignment: CDR1 PRHDT and CDR2 FYEKMQ (reference sequence). After removal of 4 bases from V and 5 bases from J, the junction contained 11 bases not matched to a gene. This CDR3 is built from 17 residues. CDR3 coding DNA: TGTGCCAGCAGCTCAGGAGAACTAGCGGGCCCAACCGGGGAGCTGTTTTTT. This translates into CASSSGELAGPTGELFF.

The V call is TRBV6-2 or TRBV6-3, the J call TRBJ2-1; no reliable D call. From germline, CDR1 is MNHEY and CDR2 SVGEGT. V lost 3 bases and J lost 7, with 10 bases in between. The CDR3 spans 13 residues. This CDR3 reads CASSYSVSNEQFF. The CDR3 DNA is TGTGCCAGCAGTTATTCTGTAAGTAATGAGCAGTTCTTC.

This clonotype occurred once. The rearrangement links TRBV15 to TRBJ1-5, with D unclear. CDR3 length: 14 amino acids. V was cut by 0 bases and J by 6 bases, with 9 bases left in between. Germline CDR1 is LNHNV and CDR2 is YYDKDF (reference sequence). The CDR3 loop is CATSREFIGQPQHF. CDR3 nucleotides: TGTGCCACCAGCAGAGAGTTTATCGGTCAGCCCCAGCATTTT.

This clonotype was recorded only once. The rearrangement joins TRBV7-2 to TRBJ2-3; TRBD1 agrees at 7 bases. V was pared by 0 bases and J by 2 bases, with 5 bases of the junction left unmatched. In germline, CDR1 is SGHTA, CDR2 FQGNSA. There are 16 residues in the CDR3. CDR3 amino acids: CASSLAPGQFTDTQYF. The CDR3 DNA reads TGTGCCAGCAGCTTAGCCCCGGGACAGTTCACAGATACGCAGTATTTT.

This chain connects TRBV14 to TRBJ2-7, with a possible D match to TRBD2 (6 bases). CDR1 is SGHDN and CDR2 is FVKESK in the germline V gene. CDR3 length: 13 amino acids. The V end lost 6 bases, the J end lost 3 bases, and 12 bases lay between the germline ends. The CDR3 loop is CASRAGGDYEQYF. In DNA form, the CDR3 reads TGTGCCAGCAGGGCTGGAGGGGACTACGAGCAGTACTTC.

The rearrangement joins TRBV27 to TRBJ2-6; 9 nucleotides line up with TRBD1. The CDR3 has 12 residues. Germline CDR1 and CDR2: MNHEY and SMNVEV (reference sequence). V was clipped by 2 bases and J by 16 bases; unmatched bases: 3. The CDR3 spells CASSLGTGLLTF. As DNA, the CDR3 is TGTGCCAGCAGTTTAGGGACAGGGCTTCTGACTTTC.

The chain employs TRBV27 and TRBJ1-1; D is undetermined. Germline CDR1 is MNHEY and CDR2 is SMNVEV (reference sequence). Trimming left V 3 bases short and J 10 bases short, with 15 bases between. The CDR3 has 13 amino acids. CDR3 DNA sequence: TGTGCCAGCAGTTTGACGTCGAGCTGGACAGCTTTCTTT. Translated: CASSLTSSWTAFF.

The V and J genes are TRBV7-9 and TRBJ2-3, with a possible D match to TRBD1 (7 bases). This CDR3 region has 18 residues. V lost 1 base to trimming and J lost 2 bases, with 19 bases between them. The germline CDR1 and CDR2 sequences are SEHNR and FQNEAQ (reference sequence). The CDR3 loop reads CASSLGRDRGTDTDTQYF. In DNA form, the CDR3 reads TGTGCCAGCAGCTTAGGAAGGGACCGGGGGACAGACACAGATACGCAGTATTTT. Full variable domain (remainder filled in from reference TRBV7-9 and TRBJ2-3): DTGVSQNPRHKITKRGQNVTFRCDPISEHNRLYWYRQTLGQGPEFLTYFQNEAQLEKSRLLSDRFSAERPKGSFSTLEIQRTEQGDSAMYLCASSLGRDRGTDTDTQYFGPGTRLTVL.

The chain combines TRBV5-1 with TRBJ2-1; 8 bases agree with TRBD2. The CDR3 has 14 residues. Germline loops: CDR1 SGHRS, CDR2 YFSETQ. Trimming at V came to 8 bases and at J to 8 bases, leaving 12 bases not matched to a gene. The CDR3 spells CASTGGNGVDEQFF. CDR3 in DNA: TGCGCCAGTACGGGGGGGAACGGCGTCGATGAGCAGTTCTTC.